A selection of T cell receptor beta chains follows, all from one sample in a study of T cells in Graves' hyperthyroidism and ophthalmopathy. Each CDR3 protein is one row after TCRdb ran MiXCR on the multiplex PCR reads. Of about 570,000 distinct CDR3 sequences in the sample, 12% to 15% are singletons; the top ten hold around 14%. The sequenced sample consisted of blood. These receptors were taken from a woman aged 40 to 50 with Graves' hyperthyroidism. CDR3s include the opening cysteine and the closing phenylalanine or tryptophan. A D gene is named only where the DNA matches it firmly. Size is omitted from some rows. Given values are once, few, many or a class for expanded clones.

V	D	J	size	DNA	CDR3
TRBV14	-	TRBJ1-1	-	TGTGCCAGCAGCCAAGCGCAGGGGAAGACTGAAGCTTTCTTT	CASSQAQGKTEAFF
TRBV28	TRBD2	TRBJ2-7	-	TGTGCCAGCACCTCTAGCGGGGGCTCCTACGAGCAGTACTTC	CASTSSGGSYEQYF
TRBV4-2	TRBD1	TRBJ1-2	few	TGTGCCAGCAGCCAAGAAGGACAGGGGCTCCACTATGGCTACACCTTC	CASSQEGQGLHYGYTF
TRBV28	TRBD1	TRBJ1-1	-	TGTGCCAGCAGTTCTAGACAGGGTGAAGCTTTCTTT	CASSSRQGEAFF
TRBV28	TRBD1	TRBJ2-4	many	TGTGCCAGCAGTTATACGACAGGGACCAAAAACATTCAGTACTTC	CASSYTTGTKNIQYF
TRBV6-5	-	TRBJ2-3	-	TGTGCCAGCAGTTACATCTCAGATACGCAGTATTTT	CASSYISDTQYF
TRBV29-1	-	TRBJ2-7	-	TGCAGCGTTGACTCAGGGGCAGGGGGGTTTTCCGAGCAGTACTTC	CSVDSGAGGFSEQYF
TRBV28	-	TRBJ2-1	many	TGTGCCAGCAGTTTAGCTGACACCATTTATAGATCCTACAATGAGCAGTTCTTC	CASSLADTIYRSYNEQFF
TRBV5-1	-	TRBJ1-4	-	TGCGCCAGCAGCGCCGGGACCCCTAATGAAAAACTGTTTTTT	CASSAGTPNEKLFF
TRBV20-1	TRBD2	TRBJ2-1	few	TGCAGCCCCCCCGGGACTAGCGGGAGATTAGCCTACAATGAGCAGTTCTTC	CSPPGTSGRLAYNEQFF
TRBV6-1	-	TRBJ1-3	many	TGTGCCAGCAGTACCGGCGGGGTCTTTCCTGGAAACACCATATATTTT	CASSTGGVFPGNTIYF
TRBV7-9	-	TRBJ1-1	many	TGTGCCAGCAGCTTAGTTCAGGGCACTGAAGCTTTCTTT	CASSLVQGTEAFF
TRBV27	-	TRBJ1-4	many	TGTGCCAGCCGCGGGCAGCCAAATGAAAAACTGTTTTTT	CASRGQPNEKLFF
TRBV7-3	-	TRBJ1-2	many	TGTGCCAGCAGCTACTCCGGGGCTAACTATGGCTACACCTTC	CASSYSGANYGYTF